This T cell receptor (beta chain) was sequenced during a study of blood T cell repertoires in COVID-19. The method was immunoSEQ multiplex PCR; TCRdb's version includes in-frame clones alone and lacks a portion of them. Of 150,000 or so clones listed, 80% to 85% are singletons. Clinical history reported by participants formed the basis on which cohorts were assigned. From germline, CDR1 is SGHNT and CDR2 YYREEE (reference sequence). After removal of 5 bases from V and 4 bases from J, the junction contained 5 bases not matched to a gene. The CDR3 length is 13 residues. V usage is TRBV5-4 and J usage is TRBJ1-1; 7 bases match TRBD1. Sequencing was carried out using PBMCs or T cells enriched from blood (not recorded which). The receptor's source is an older man who had been exposed to COVID-19. The CDR3 sequence is CASRPSGGTEAFF. DNA of the CDR3: TGTGCCAGCAGACCATCAGGGGGCACTGAAGCTTTCTTT.